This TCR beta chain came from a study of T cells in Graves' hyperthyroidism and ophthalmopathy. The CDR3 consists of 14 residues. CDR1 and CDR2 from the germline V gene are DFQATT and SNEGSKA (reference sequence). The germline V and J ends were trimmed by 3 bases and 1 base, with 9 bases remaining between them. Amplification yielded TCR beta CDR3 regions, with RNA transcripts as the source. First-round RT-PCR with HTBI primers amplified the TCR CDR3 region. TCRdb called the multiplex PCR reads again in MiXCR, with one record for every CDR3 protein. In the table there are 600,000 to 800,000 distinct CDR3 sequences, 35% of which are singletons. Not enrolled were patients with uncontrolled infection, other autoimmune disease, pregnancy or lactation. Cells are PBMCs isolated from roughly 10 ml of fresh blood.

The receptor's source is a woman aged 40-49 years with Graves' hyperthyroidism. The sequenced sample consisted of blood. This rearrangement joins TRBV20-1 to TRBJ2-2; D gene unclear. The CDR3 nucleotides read TGCAGTGCTAGTGTTGCGGTGAACACCGGGGAGCTGTTTTTT. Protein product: CSASVAVNTGELFF.